These 10 T cell receptor beta chains were sequenced from one sample in a study of prognosis after radiotherapy for stage I lung cancer. It was by two-round multiplex PCR that TCR beta CDR3 was amplified from genomic DNA. Gene-specific TRBV and TRBJ primers were used in PCR round one. TCRdb re-analysed the multiplex PCR reads in MiXCR, keeping a single row per CDR3 protein. This table holds 12,000 to 15,000 distinct CDR3 sequences, roughly 38% found once. The material was PBMCs, obtained before or after stereotactic body radiation therapy (not recorded which). The receptors here all came from a donor aged 50 or older with non-small cell lung cancer.

This clonotype was seen many times. The CDR3 spells CASSEAGGWSGEKLFF. The CDR3 coding sequence is TGTGCCAGCAGTGAAGCGGGGGGATGGTCGGGTGAAAAACTGTTTTTT. J is TRBJ1-4 and V is TRBV6-1; tentative D call: TRBD1 (5 bases). The CDR3 is made up of 16 amino acids. Trimming cost V 0 bases and J 7 bases, with 15 bases left between them. CDR1 is MNHNS and CDR2 is SASEGT in the germline V gene.

This clonotype was counted at least ten times. The J gene is TRBJ2-7, the V gene TRBV10-3, with D possibly being TRBD2 (5 bases). Trimming left V 10 bases short and J 0 bases short, with 19 bases between. CDR3 length equals 15 residues. The germline CDR1 and CDR2 sequences are ENHRY and SYGVKD. The CDR3 sequence: CATLGRPTTSYEQYF. In DNA, the CDR3 is TGTGCCACTCTAGGGAGACCGACGACCTCCTACGAGCAGTACTTC.

Concerning this clonotype: Likely a read error: the CDR3 ends without its conserved phenylalanine or tryptophan. It is unclear where the CDR3 begins or ends on the DNA, so no DNA is shown, and the CDR3 is as TCRdb lists it. V and J are TRBV20-1 and TRBJ2-7; the table gives TRBD2 as D, unverified against the DNA. The CDR3 is 13 amino acids long, termini counted. Germline V gives CDR1 DFQATT, CDR2 SNEGSKA (reference sequence). CDR3 loop: CSAKTSGATYEQY.

This clonotype was recorded many times. The chain links TRBV18 to TRBJ1-6; no clear D. Germline values: CDR1 KGHSH, CDR2 LQKENI. Between the trimmed V and J ends, which lost 6 bases and 5 bases, there was a span of 5 bases. This CDR3 has 12 residues. CDR3 sequence reads: CASSPDNSPLHF. The CDR3 DNA reads as TGTGCCAGCTCCCCCGATAATTCACCCCTCCACTTT.

About this clonotype: This may be a read error: a much more frequent sequence differs by one nucleotide. The chain couples TRBV7-3 to TRBJ2-5, with D possibly TRBD2 on 6 matching bases. Germline V gene data show CDR1 as SGHTA and CDR2 as FQGTGA. V was clipped by 2 bases and J by 0 bases, with 28 bases between them. The CDR3 is 21 amino acids. The CDR3 DNA is TGTGCCAGCAGCTTAGCCGGGTCTATACCCTACCGGAGGGGACACCAAGAGACCCAGTACTTC. Amino acids: CASSLAGSIPYRRGHQETQYF.

In this sample, this clonotype turned up many times. The chain is built from TRBV7-8 and TRBJ2-2; TRBD2 aligns across 13 bases. The trim removed 5 bases at V and 0 bases at J, leaving 6 bases unmatched. The CDR3 is 18 amino acids. The germline V gene encodes CDR1 SGHVS and CDR2 FQNEAQ. CDR3 sequence: CASSPYTSGGANTGELFF. The CDR3, as DNA: TGTGCCAGCAGCCCCTACACTAGCGGGGGGGCGAACACCGGGGAGCTGTTTTTT. Full variable domain (missing parts from reference TRBV7-8 and TRBJ2-2): GAGVSQSPRYKVAKRGQDVALRCDPISGHVSLFWYQQALGQGPEFLTYFQNEAQLDKSGLPSDRFFAERPEGSVSTLKIQRTQQEDSAVYLCASSPYTSGGANTGELFFGEGSRLTVL.

This clonotype was seen ten or more times. This chain connects TRBV30 to TRBJ2-1; 8 bases line up with TRBD2. The germline CDR1 and CDR2 sequences are GTSNPN and SVGIG (reference sequence). The CDR3 covers 14 residues. Trimming removed 4 bases from V and 10 bases from J; junction bases left unmatched: 12. The CDR3 DNA follows: TGTGCCTGGATATTAGCGGGGAGGGGATTCGAGCAGTTCTTC. Encoded protein: CAWILAGRGFEQFF.

This clonotype has at least ten counts. The rearrangement links TRBV9 to TRBJ1-2; possible D gene TRBD1, 6 bases. This CDR3 region has 13 residues. Trimming cost V 4 bases and J 3 bases, with 10 bases left between them. Looked up from germline, CDR1 is SGDLS and CDR2 is YYNGEE. Here the CDR3 DNA reads TGTGCCAGCAGCTCGCCAGGGGACTATGGCTACACCTTC. This encodes CASSSPGDYGYTF.

Comments on this clonotype: One end of the junction does not line up with germline, which may come from a read error. The J gene is TRBJ2-6, the V gene TRBV12-3 or TRBV12-4, with D maybe TRBD1 (5 bases). The length of the CDR3 is 15 residues. The CDR3 nucleotides read TGTGCCAGCAGTCAAACAGGTTCTGGGGTCAACGTCCTGACTTTC. This gives the protein CASSQTGSGVNVLTF.

About this clonotype: An end of the junction differs from the germline gene, which may be a read error. This chain uses TRBV28 with TRBJ2-7; 7 bases are shared with TRBD2. The CDR3 runs to 17 residues. Per the germline V gene, CDR1 is MDHEN and CDR2 is SYDVKM. This chain's CDR3 is CASSLPLGAAGFYDQYF. CDR3 sequence (DNA): TGTGCCAGCAGTTTACCTCTAGGGGCAGCGGGGTTCTACGACCAGTACTTC.